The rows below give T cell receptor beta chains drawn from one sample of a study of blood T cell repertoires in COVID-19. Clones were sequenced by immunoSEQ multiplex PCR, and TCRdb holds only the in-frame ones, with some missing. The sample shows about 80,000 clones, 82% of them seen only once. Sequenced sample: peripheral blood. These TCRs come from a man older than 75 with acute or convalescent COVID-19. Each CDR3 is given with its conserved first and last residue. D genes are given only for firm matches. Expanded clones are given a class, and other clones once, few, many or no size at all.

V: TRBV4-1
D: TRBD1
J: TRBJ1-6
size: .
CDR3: CASSQDPDRLVGALHF
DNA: TGCGCCAGCAGCCAAGATCCGGACAGGTTGGTGGGGGCCCTCCACTTT

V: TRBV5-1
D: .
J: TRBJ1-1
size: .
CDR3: CASSLSTLNTEAFF
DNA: TGCGCCAGCAGCTTGAGCACCTTGAACACTGAAGCTTTCTTT

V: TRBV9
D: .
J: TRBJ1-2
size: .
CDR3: CASSPGAGKTYGYTF
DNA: TGTGCCAGCAGCCCCGGGGCGGGGAAGACCTATGGCTACACCTTC

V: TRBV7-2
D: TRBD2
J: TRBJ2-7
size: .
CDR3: CASKLAGGRLYEQYF
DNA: TGTGCCAGCAAGCTAGCGGGGGGGCGACTGTACGAGCAGTACTTC

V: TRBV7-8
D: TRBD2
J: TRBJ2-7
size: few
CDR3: CASSLARSSGGPYEQYF
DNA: TGTGCCAGCAGCTTAGCGAGGAGTAGCGGGGGCCCCTACGAGCAGTACTTC

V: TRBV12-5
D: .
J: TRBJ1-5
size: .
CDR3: CASGLSRYNQPQHF
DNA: TGTGCTAGTGGTTTGAGCAGGTACAATCAGCCCCAGCATTTT

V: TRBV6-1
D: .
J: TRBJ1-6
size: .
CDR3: CASSEAAASSYNSPLHF
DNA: TGTGCCAGCAGTGAAGCAGCAGCGAGCTCCTATAATTCACCCCTCCACTTT

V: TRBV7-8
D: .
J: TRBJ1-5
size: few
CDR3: CASSLWGGGYSNQPQHF
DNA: TGTGCCAGCAGCTTATGGGGGGGCGGGTATAGCAATCAGCCCCAGCATTTT

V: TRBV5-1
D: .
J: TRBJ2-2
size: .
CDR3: CASSLPQDSLELFF
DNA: TGCGCCAGCAGCTTGCCCCAGGACTCTCTGGAGCTGTTTTTT

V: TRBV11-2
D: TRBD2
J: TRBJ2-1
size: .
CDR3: CASSPVGGGGAYNEQFF
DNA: TGTGCCAGCAGCCCAGTGGGTGGCGGGGGGGCTTACAATGAGCAGTTCTTC

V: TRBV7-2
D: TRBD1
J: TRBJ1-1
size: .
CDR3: CASSRDSMNTEAFF
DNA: TGTGCCAGCAGCCGGGACAGCATGAACACTGAAGCTTTCTTT

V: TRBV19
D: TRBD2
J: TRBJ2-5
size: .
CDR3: CAKGPGLAGKETQYF
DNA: TGTGCCAAAGGACCGGGACTAGCGGGGAAAGAGACCCAGTACTTC

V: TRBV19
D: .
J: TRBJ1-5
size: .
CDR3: CASSIAQQGSQPQHF
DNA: TGTGCCAGTAGTATAGCCCAACAGGGCAGTCAGCCCCAGCATTTT

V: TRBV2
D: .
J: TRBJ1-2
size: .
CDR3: CASRSDTGLGGYTF
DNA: TGTGCCAGCAGATCTGACACAGGGTTAGGTGGCTACACCTTC

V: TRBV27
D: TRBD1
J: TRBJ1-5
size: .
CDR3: CATHSLGQGHQPQHF
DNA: TGTGCCACCCACAGTCTCGGACAGGGACATCAGCCCCAGCATTTT

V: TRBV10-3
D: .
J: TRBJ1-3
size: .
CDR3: CATGRGQTYSGNTIYF
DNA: TGTGCCACGGGTAGAGGGCAGACCTACTCTGGAAACACCATATATTTT

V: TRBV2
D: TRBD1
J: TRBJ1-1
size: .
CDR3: CASMGQGYTEAFF
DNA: TGTGCCAGCATGGGACAGGGATACACTGAAGCTTTCTTT

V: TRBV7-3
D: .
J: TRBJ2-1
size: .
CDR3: CASSFDGGPYNEQFF
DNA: TGTGCCAGCAGCTTTGACGGGGGGCCTTACAATGAGCAGTTCTTC

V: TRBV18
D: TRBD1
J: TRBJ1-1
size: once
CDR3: CASSPQGQGASFF
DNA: TGTGCCAGCTCACCACAAGGACAGGGGGCTTCTTTCTTT

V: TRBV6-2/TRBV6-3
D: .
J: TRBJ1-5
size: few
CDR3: CASSYAVRDQPQHF
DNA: TGTGCCAGCAGTTATGCAGTCAGGGATCAGCCCCAGCATTTT

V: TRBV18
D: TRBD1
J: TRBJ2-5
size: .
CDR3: CASSDRTGGYQETQYF
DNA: TGTGCCAGCTCGGACAGGACAGGGGGGTACCAAGAGACCCAGTACTTC

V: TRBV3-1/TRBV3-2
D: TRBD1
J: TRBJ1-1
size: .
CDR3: CASSPDRGGWGTEAFF
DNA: TGTGCCAGCAGCCCAGACAGGGGCGGGTGGGGCACTGAAGCTTTCTTT

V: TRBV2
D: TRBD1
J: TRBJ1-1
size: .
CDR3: CASSRAPGQGFAEAFF
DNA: TGTGCCAGCAGCCGAGCCCCGGGACAGGGTTTTGCTGAAGCTTTCTTT

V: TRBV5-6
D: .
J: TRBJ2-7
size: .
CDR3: CASSLRQVSYEQYF
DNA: TGTGCCAGCAGCTTGCGGCAGGTCTCCTACGAGCAGTACTTC

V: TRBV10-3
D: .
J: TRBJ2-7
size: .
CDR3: CAISLGVTEQYF
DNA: TGTGCCATCAGTTTAGGGGTGACCGAGCAGTACTTC

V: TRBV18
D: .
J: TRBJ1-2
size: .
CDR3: CASSPLDLDYGYTF
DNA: TGTGCCAGCTCACCACTAGATCTGGACTATGGCTACACCTTC